This T cell receptor (beta chain) emerged from a study of T cell responses to AZD1222 COVID-19 vaccine. A remark on this clone: The target antigen is unknown.

TCRdb's table, derived via immunoSEQ multiplex PCR, lists solely in-frame clones and lacks some. The sample lists just under 85,000 clones, about 90% occurring once. This CDR3 region has 15 residues. Germline V gene sequence: CDR1 SGHTS, CDR2 YDEGEE. Trimming took off 3 bases at V and 7 bases at J, with 16 bases between the two ends. General observations from the study: In the spike-specific TCR repertoire, nearly half reportedly target unmutated variant regions. Possibly, clonal diversity was underestimated; donors were largely white British and included more females.

The input for sequencing was peripheral blood, taken on day 0 of AZD1222 vaccination. The chain couples TRBV5-8 to TRBJ1-4; a possible D gene is TRBD1 (5 bases). The TCR sequence derives from an adult in good health. The CDR3 protein is CASSSVQDPFEKLFF. CDR3 nucleotides: TGTGCCAGCAGCTCGGTACAGGACCCGTTTGAAAAACTGTTTTTT.